This TCR beta chain stems from a study of blood T cells in healthy people across ages. General study findings and limits: More naive CD4+ cells and higher diversity marked long-lived donors relative to aged donors.

About this clonotype itself: Its target is not known.

A second PCR of 7 to 11 cycles used a sample-barcoded 5' primer and a J-beta primer mix. Per sample, CDR3-containing paired-end reads numbered at least 2.5 million. Each CDR3 protein gets one entry after TCRdb re-called the 5' RACE reads with MiXCR. The table shows about 670,000 distinct CDR3 sequences, with 40% to 45% occurring only once. CDR1 MNHNY and CDR2 SVGAGI come from the germline V gene (reference sequence). Trimming cost V 4 bases and J 10 bases; bases outside gene matches: 9. The CDR3 has 13 residues. This sequence was found in a man aged 80 or over in good health. The specimen sequenced was blood. This sequence joins TRBV6-6 and TRBJ1-1; 7 positions match TRBD1. CDR3 in DNA: TGTGCCAGCAGTTCGGGGAGGGGGCGTGCAGCTTTCTTT. As protein: CASSSGRGRAAFF.